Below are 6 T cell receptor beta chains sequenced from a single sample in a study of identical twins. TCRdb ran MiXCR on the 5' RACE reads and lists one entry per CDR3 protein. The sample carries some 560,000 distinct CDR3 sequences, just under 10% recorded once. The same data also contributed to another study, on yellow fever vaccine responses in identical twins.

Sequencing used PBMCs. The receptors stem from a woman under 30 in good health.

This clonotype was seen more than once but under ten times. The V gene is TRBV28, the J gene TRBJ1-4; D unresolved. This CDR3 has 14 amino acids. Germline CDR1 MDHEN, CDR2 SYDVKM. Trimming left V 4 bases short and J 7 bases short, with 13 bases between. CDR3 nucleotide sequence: TGTGCCAGCAGTTCTGACGAAAGGACTGAAAAACTGTTTTTT. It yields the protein CASSSDERTEKLFF.

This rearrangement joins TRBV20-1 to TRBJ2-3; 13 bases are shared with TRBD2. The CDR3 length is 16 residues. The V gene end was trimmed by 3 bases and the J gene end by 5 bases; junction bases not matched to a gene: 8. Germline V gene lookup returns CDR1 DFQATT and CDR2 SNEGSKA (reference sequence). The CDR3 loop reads CSASPGLAGVIDTQYF. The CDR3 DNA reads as TGCAGTGCTAGCCCCGGACTAGCGGGAGTGATAGATACGCAGTATTTT.

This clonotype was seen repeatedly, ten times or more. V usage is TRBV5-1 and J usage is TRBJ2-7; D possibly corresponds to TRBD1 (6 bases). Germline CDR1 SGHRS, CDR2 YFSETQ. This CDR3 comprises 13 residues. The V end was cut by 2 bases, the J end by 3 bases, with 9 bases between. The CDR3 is CASSLQGSYEQYF. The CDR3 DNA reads TGCGCCAGCAGCTTACAGGGCAGCTACGAGCAGTACTTC.

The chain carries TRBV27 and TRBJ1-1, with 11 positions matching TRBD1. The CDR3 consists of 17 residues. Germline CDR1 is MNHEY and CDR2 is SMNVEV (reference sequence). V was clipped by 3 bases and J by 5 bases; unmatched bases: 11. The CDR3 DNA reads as TGTGCCAGCAGTTTCTCATCGGGACAGGGGGTGGGAACTGAAGCTTTCTTT. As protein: CASSFSSGQGVGTEAFF.

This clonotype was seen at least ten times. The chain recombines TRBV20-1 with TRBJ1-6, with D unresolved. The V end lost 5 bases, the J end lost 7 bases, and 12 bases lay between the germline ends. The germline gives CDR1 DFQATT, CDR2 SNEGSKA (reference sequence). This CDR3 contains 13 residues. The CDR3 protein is CSAQDSGNSPLHF. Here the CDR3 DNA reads TGCAGTGCTCAGGACTCGGGGAATTCACCCCTCCACTTT.

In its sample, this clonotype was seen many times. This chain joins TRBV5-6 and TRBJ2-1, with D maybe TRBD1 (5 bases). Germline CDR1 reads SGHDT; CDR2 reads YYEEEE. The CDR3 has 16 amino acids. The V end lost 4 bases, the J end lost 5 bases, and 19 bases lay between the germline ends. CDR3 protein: CASSPDTLGRNNEQFF. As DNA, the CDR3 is TGTGCCAGCAGCCCGGACACATTAGGTCGTAACAATGAGCAGTTCTTC.